This T cell receptor (beta chain) was recorded in a study of blood T cells in healthy people across ages. The table lists this clonotype with a count of one. Its antigen remains unknown. Sample-barcoded 5' priming and a J-beta primer mix drove a second PCR of roughly 6 to 12 cycles. Researchers report that a template-switch adaptor with 12 random nucleotides tagged each cDNA molecule. Via MiXCR, TCRdb re-called the 5' RACE reads, giving one row per CDR3 protein. The table includes about 1.4 million distinct CDR3 sequences, 55% to 75% detected once. The study, taken as a whole, reports: There was a strong correlation between TCR beta diversity and naive T cell percentage.

This TCR was recovered from a man aged 18 to 35 in good health. The sequenced sample consisted of blood.

CDR3 bases: TGCGCCAGCGTGGCGGGGGGGGGATACACAGATACGCAGTATTTT. It translates to CASVAGGGYTDTQYF. The genes are TRBV4-1 and TRBJ2-3, with 9 positions matching TRBD2. Trimming took 8 bases from V and 2 from J; bases not matched to a gene: 8. The CDR3 loop spans 15 amino acids. CDR1 and CDR2 (germline): MGHRA, YSYEKL.